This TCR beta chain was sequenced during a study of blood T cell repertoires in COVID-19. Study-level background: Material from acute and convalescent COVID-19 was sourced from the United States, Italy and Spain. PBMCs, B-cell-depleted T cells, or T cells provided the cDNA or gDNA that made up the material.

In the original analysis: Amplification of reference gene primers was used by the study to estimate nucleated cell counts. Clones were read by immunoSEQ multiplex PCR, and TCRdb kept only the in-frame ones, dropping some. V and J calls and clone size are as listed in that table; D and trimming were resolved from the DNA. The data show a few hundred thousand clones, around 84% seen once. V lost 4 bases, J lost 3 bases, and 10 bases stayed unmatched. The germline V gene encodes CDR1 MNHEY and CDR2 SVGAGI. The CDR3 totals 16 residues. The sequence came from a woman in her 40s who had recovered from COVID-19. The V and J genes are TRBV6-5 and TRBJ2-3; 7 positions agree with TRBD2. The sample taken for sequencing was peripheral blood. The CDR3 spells CASSSTGRGRTDTQYF. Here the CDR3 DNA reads TGTGCCAGCAGTTCGACCGGGCGGGGGAGAACAGATACGCAGTATTTT.